Listed below are T cell receptor beta chains from one sample, sequenced in a study of blood T cells in healthy people across ages. TCRdb redid the calling of the 5' RACE reads with MiXCR, one entry per CDR3 protein. This table holds about 580,000 distinct CDR3 sequences, around half found once. Material for sequencing was blood. The receptors here all came from an elderly man in good health. Each CDR3 is given with its conserved first and last residue. A D gene is named only where the DNA matches it firmly. Only part of the rows carry a size: once, few, many, or a class if the clone is expanded.

D gene: .
J gene: TRBJ2-7
clone size: .
V gene: TRBV10-3
CDR3 DNA: TGTGCCATCAGTCAAGCGGGTAGCTCCTACAATGAGCAGTACTTC
CDR3 protein: CAISQAGSSYNEQYF

D gene: TRBD1
J gene: TRBJ1-2
clone size: few
V gene: TRBV20-1
CDR3 DNA: TGCAGTGCTAGAGAGGAGGACAGGGGGCGAGGGGGCTACACCTTC
CDR3 protein: CSAREEDRGRGGYTF

D gene: TRBD2
J gene: TRBJ2-1
clone size: .
V gene: TRBV20-1
CDR3 DNA: TGCAGTGCTAAACGGACTAGCGGGAGAGGGGGGGGTTACAATGAGCAGTTCTTC
CDR3 protein: CSAKRTSGRGGGYNEQFF

D gene: TRBD2
J gene: TRBJ2-1
clone size: .
V gene: TRBV5-6
CDR3 DNA: TGTGCCAGCAGCTTGGGTGGCGGGAGTGGCGATGAGCAGTTCTTC
CDR3 protein: CASSLGGGSGDEQFF

D gene: TRBD2
J gene: TRBJ2-7
clone size: few
V gene: TRBV29-1
CDR3 DNA: TGCAGCGCCTCTAGCGGGACCACCTACGAGCAGTACTTC
CDR3 protein: CSASSGTTYEQYF

D gene: .
J gene: TRBJ2-5
clone size: .
V gene: TRBV6-5
CDR3 DNA: TGTGCCAGCAAGTTGGGGGGGGCCTCTGAGACCCAGTACTTC
CDR3 protein: CASKLGGASETQYF

D gene: .
J gene: TRBJ2-7
clone size: .
V gene: TRBV20-1
CDR3 DNA: TGCAGTGCTTTAGGGAGAGGCACCTACGAGCAGTACTTC
CDR3 protein: CSALGRGTYEQYF

D gene: TRBD1
J gene: TRBJ1-2
clone size: once
V gene: TRBV3-1
CDR3 DNA: TGTGCCAGCAGCCAAGATAACAGGGGGAGTAATGGCTACACCTTC
CDR3 protein: CASSQDNRGSNGYTF

D gene: .
J gene: TRBJ2-5
clone size: .
V gene: TRBV11-2
CDR3 DNA: TGTGCCAGCAGCTGGGACCTCCAAGAGACCCAGTACTTC
CDR3 protein: CASSWDLQETQYF

D gene: .
J gene: TRBJ1-5
clone size: .
V gene: TRBV12-3/TRBV12-4
CDR3 DNA: TGTGCCAGCAGTTTAGGGCAGGGACATCAGCCCCAGCATTTT
CDR3 protein: CASSLGQGHQPQHF

D gene: .
J gene: TRBJ2-1
clone size: .
V gene: TRBV20-1
CDR3 DNA: TGCAGTGCCCGGACGGAACAATCCTACAATGAGCAGTTCTTC
CDR3 protein: CSARTEQSYNEQFF

D gene: .
J gene: TRBJ1-2
clone size: .
V gene: TRBV29-1
CDR3 DNA: TGCAGCGTTGGAGGGGATCCTAACTATGGCTACACCTTC
CDR3 protein: CSVGGDPNYGYTF

D gene: .
J gene: TRBJ1-4
clone size: .
V gene: TRBV7-2
CDR3 DNA: TGTGCCAGCAGCTTATGGGCTCTAGAAAAACTGTTTTTT
CDR3 protein: CASSLWALEKLFF

D gene: TRBD1
J gene: TRBJ2-7
clone size: .
V gene: TRBV12-3/TRBV12-4
CDR3 DNA: TGTGCCAGCAGCGGACAGGGGGCCAACTACGAGCAGTACTTC
CDR3 protein: CASSGQGANYEQYF

D gene: TRBD2
J gene: TRBJ2-5
clone size: .
V gene: TRBV7-9
CDR3 DNA: TGTGCCAGCAGCTTAAGGGGAGGGAGGGCGCACAATGAGCAGTACTTC
CDR3 protein: CASSLRGGRAHNEQYF

D gene: .
J gene: TRBJ2-7
clone size: .
V gene: TRBV6-2/TRBV6-3
CDR3 DNA: TGTGCCAGCAGGCTCGACGGTTACTACGAGCAGTACTTC
CDR3 protein: CASRLDGYYEQYF

D gene: .
J gene: TRBJ2-1
clone size: .
V gene: TRBV4-1
CDR3 DNA: TGCGCCAGCAGCCAAGGGGGGTTCGGGAATGAGCAGTTCTTC
CDR3 protein: CASSQGGFGNEQFF

D gene: .
J gene: TRBJ1-6
clone size: many
V gene: TRBV6-5
CDR3 DNA: TGTGCCAGCAGTTATAGGTTTGGCAGGGATAATTCACCCCTCCACTTT
CDR3 protein: CASSYRFGRDNSPLHF

D gene: .
J gene: TRBJ2-1
clone size: .
V gene: TRBV7-2
CDR3 DNA: TGTGCCAGCAGCCCCAGTTATTTCCGTTCCTACAATGAGCAGTTCTTC
CDR3 protein: CASSPSYFRSYNEQFF

D gene: TRBD1
J gene: TRBJ2-7
clone size: .
V gene: TRBV7-9
CDR3 DNA: TGTGCCAGCAGCTTAGTTGGGACAGGGGCCACCTACGAGCAGTACTTC
CDR3 protein: CASSLVGTGATYEQYF

D gene: .
J gene: TRBJ2-2
clone size: .
V gene: TRBV7-2
CDR3 DNA: TGTGCCAGCACCCCCGGGCCAGGGAGCACCGGGGAGCTGTTTTTT
CDR3 protein: CASTPGPGSTGELFF

D gene: .
J gene: TRBJ1-1
clone size: .
V gene: TRBV7-9
CDR3 DNA: TGTGCCAGCAGCCCGGACCCTTTGAACACTGAAGCTTTCTTT
CDR3 protein: CASSPDPLNTEAFF

D gene: .
J gene: TRBJ2-5
clone size: .
V gene: TRBV7-2
CDR3 DNA: TGTGCCAGCAGCTTAGCGGCGCCCACCGGGGAGACCCAGTACTTC
CDR3 protein: CASSLAAPTGETQYF

D gene: .
J gene: TRBJ2-7
clone size: many
V gene: TRBV29-1
CDR3 DNA: TGCAGCGTTGAACCCACTGGCTCCTACGAGCAGTACTTC
CDR3 protein: CSVEPTGSYEQYF

D gene: TRBD1
J gene: TRBJ1-5
clone size: .
V gene: TRBV20-1
CDR3 DNA: TGCAGTGCCGTCCAGGGGGGGAGCAATCAGCCCCAGCATTTT
CDR3 protein: CSAVQGGSNQPQHF

D gene: .
J gene: TRBJ2-4
clone size: once
V gene: TRBV11-2
CDR3 DNA: TGTGCCAGCAGCCAACCTCTAGATATAGCCAAAAACATTCAGTACTTC
CDR3 protein: CASSQPLDIAKNIQYF

D gene: .
J gene: TRBJ2-1
clone size: .
V gene: TRBV29-1
CDR3 DNA: TGCAGCGTTGCCCAGGGCTATCCCTCCTACAATGAGCAGTTCTTC
CDR3 protein: CSVAQGYPSYNEQFF

D gene: .
J gene: TRBJ1-2
clone size: few
V gene: TRBV29-1
CDR3 DNA: TGCAGCGCCCGGACTCAAAACTATGGCTACACCTTC
CDR3 protein: CSARTQNYGYTF

D gene: .
J gene: TRBJ2-1
clone size: many
V gene: TRBV10-2
CDR3 DNA: TGCGCCAGCAGTGAGTCGGGGAGGGGGAGAGACAATGAGCAGTTCTTC
CDR3 protein: CASSESGRGRDNEQFF

D gene: TRBD1
J gene: TRBJ1-6
clone size: .
V gene: TRBV20-1
CDR3 DNA: TGCAGTGCTAGAGAGACGACAGGGGTTTTCTCCCCCCTCCACTTT
CDR3 protein: CSARETTGVFSPLHF

D gene: .
J gene: TRBJ1-5
clone size: .
V gene: TRBV2
CDR3 DNA: TGTGCCAGCACCCCGGGACTCGGTGGCGATCAGCCCCAGCATTTT
CDR3 protein: CASTPGLGGDQPQHF

D gene: .
J gene: TRBJ2-1
clone size: few
V gene: TRBV7-2
CDR3 DNA: TGTGCCAGCAGCTTAGCCCTGGGGGGCTCCTACAATGAGCAGTTCTTC
CDR3 protein: CASSLALGGSYNEQFF

D gene: TRBD1
J gene: TRBJ2-3
clone size: .
V gene: TRBV28
CDR3 DNA: TGTGCCAGCAGTCTCACAGGGGCGGGCACAGATACGCAGTATTTT
CDR3 protein: CASSLTGAGTDTQYF

D gene: .
J gene: TRBJ2-3
clone size: .
V gene: TRBV20-1
CDR3 DNA: TGCAGTGCGAAAACGGGCAGCGAAGGGCGGACAGATACGCAGTATTTT
CDR3 protein: CSAKTGSEGRTDTQYF

D gene: TRBD1
J gene: TRBJ1-5
clone size: .
V gene: TRBV7-2
CDR3 DNA: TGTGCCAGCAGCCTCACAGGGGGCTTGAATCAGCCCCAGCATTTT
CDR3 protein: CASSLTGGLNQPQHF

D gene: .
J gene: TRBJ2-7
clone size: many
V gene: TRBV7-9
CDR3 DNA: TGTGCCAGCAGCTTAGCGGACAGTTACCACGAGCAGTACTTC
CDR3 protein: CASSLADSYHEQYF

D gene: .
J gene: TRBJ1-4
clone size: once
V gene: TRBV7-2
CDR3 DNA: TGTGCCAGCAGCTTATTGCCCCAGGGAGCGAGGGAAAAACTGTTTTTT
CDR3 protein: CASSLLPQGAREKLFF

D gene: .
J gene: TRBJ1-1
clone size: .
V gene: TRBV20-1
CDR3 DNA: TGCAGCACGCTTCGGGGGGGTGAAGCTTTCTTT
CDR3 protein: CSTLRGGEAFF

D gene: .
J gene: TRBJ1-6
clone size: .
V gene: TRBV7-2
CDR3 DNA: TGTGCCAGCAGCTTGGATAAGAATTCACCCCTCCACTTT
CDR3 protein: CASSLDKNSPLHF

D gene: .
J gene: TRBJ1-1
clone size: .
V gene: TRBV5-6
CDR3 DNA: TGTGCCAGCAGCCCCGTCCTGAACACTGAAGCTTTCTTT
CDR3 protein: CASSPVLNTEAFF

D gene: .
J gene: TRBJ2-2
clone size: few
V gene: TRBV7-2
CDR3 DNA: TGTGCCAGCAGCTATCGACAAGGAGGCGGCGGGGAGCTGTTTTTT
CDR3 protein: CASSYRQGGGGELFF

D gene: .
J gene: TRBJ2-7
clone size: few
V gene: TRBV12-3/TRBV12-4
CDR3 DNA: TGTGCCAGCAGTTTTCGCCTAGCCCACGAGCAGTACTTC
CDR3 protein: CASSFRLAHEQYF

D gene: .
J gene: TRBJ1-4
clone size: few
V gene: TRBV29-1
CDR3 DNA: TGCAGCGTTGAAGGCGGTGAAAAACTGTTTTTT
CDR3 protein: CSVEGGEKLFF

D gene: .
J gene: TRBJ2-2
clone size: .
V gene: TRBV7-2
CDR3 DNA: TGTGCCAGCAGCCTGCACGCGGACACCGGGGAGCTGTTTTTT
CDR3 protein: CASSLHADTGELFF

D gene: TRBD2
J gene: TRBJ2-4
clone size: .
V gene: TRBV6-2/TRBV6-3
CDR3 DNA: TGTGCCAGCGCCCCCGGGGGGGACAAAAACATTCAGTACTTC
CDR3 protein: CASAPGGDKNIQYF

D gene: .
J gene: TRBJ2-7
clone size: .
V gene: TRBV20-1
CDR3 DNA: TGCAGTGCAGTTCAGCCTGAGCGACGCTACGAGCAGTACTTC
CDR3 protein: CSAVQPERRYEQYF

D gene: TRBD2
J gene: TRBJ2-1
clone size: .
V gene: TRBV15
CDR3 DNA: TGTGCCACCAGCAGAGATCTTTGGCTAGCGGGATCCCTATACAATGAGCAGTTCTTC
CDR3 protein: CATSRDLWLAGSLYNEQFF

D gene: TRBD1
J gene: TRBJ2-3
clone size: few
V gene: TRBV5-5
CDR3 DNA: TGTGCCAGCAGCTTGACAGGGGAGACAGATACGCAGTATTTT
CDR3 protein: CASSLTGETDTQYF

D gene: .
J gene: TRBJ2-7
clone size: .
V gene: TRBV20-1
CDR3 DNA: TGCAGTGCTACTTTCAGGGCCTACGAGCAGTACTTC
CDR3 protein: CSATFRAYEQYF

D gene: .
J gene: TRBJ1-2
clone size: .
V gene: TRBV24-1
CDR3 DNA: TGTGCCACCAGTGATTTAGGCCAGAACTATGGCTACACCTTC
CDR3 protein: CATSDLGQNYGYTF

D gene: TRBD1
J gene: TRBJ1-1
clone size: .
V gene: TRBV3-1
CDR3 DNA: TGTGCCAGCAGCCCCAGGGGGCCGAACACTGAAGCTTTCTTT
CDR3 protein: CASSPRGPNTEAFF

D gene: .
J gene: TRBJ2-1
clone size: few
V gene: TRBV5-1
CDR3 DNA: TGCGCCAGCACCTCAACCGACGGGGGGCCCAATGAGCAGTTCTTC
CDR3 protein: CASTSTDGGPNEQFF

D gene: TRBD2
J gene: TRBJ2-1
clone size: .
V gene: TRBV29-1
CDR3 DNA: TGCAGCGTTGATGGGGGACTAACGTTGGGATACAATGAGCAGTTCTTC
CDR3 protein: CSVDGGLTLGYNEQFF

D gene: .
J gene: TRBJ1-1
clone size: .
V gene: TRBV20-1
CDR3 DNA: TGCAGTGCTATAAAGGAATTCATGAACACTGAAGCTTTCTTT
CDR3 protein: CSAIKEFMNTEAFF

D gene: .
J gene: TRBJ1-2
clone size: .
V gene: TRBV4-3
CDR3 DNA: TGCGCCAGCAGCCTTTCCGGCGGCACAACAACTAACTATGGCTACACCTTC
CDR3 protein: CASSLSGGTTTNYGYTF

D gene: .
J gene: TRBJ2-5
clone size: few
V gene: TRBV24-1
CDR3 DNA: TGTGCCACCAGTGATTTCCAAGAGACCCAGTACTTC
CDR3 protein: CATSDFQETQYF

D gene: TRBD1
J gene: TRBJ1-2
clone size: .
V gene: TRBV27
CDR3 DNA: TGTGCCAGCAGTCCCGGGACAGGGGGCGGGCGCTATGGCTACACCTTC
CDR3 protein: CASSPGTGGGRYGYTF

D gene: .
J gene: TRBJ2-5
clone size: few
V gene: TRBV20-1
CDR3 DNA: TGCAGTGCTAAGCTCACTAGCAAAGAGACCCAGTACTTC
CDR3 protein: CSAKLTSKETQYF

D gene: .
J gene: TRBJ1-5
clone size: .
V gene: TRBV4-2
CDR3 DNA: TGTGCCAGCAGCCAAGTAGGGGACAATCAGCCCCAGCATTTT
CDR3 protein: CASSQVGDNQPQHF